The rows below give T cell receptor beta chains drawn from one sample of a study of regulatory T cells in long-lasting Graves disease. Using its own MiXCR run on the multiplex PCR reads, TCRdb lists one record per CDR3 protein. Of roughly 350,000 distinct CDR3 sequences listed, roughly a sixth are singletons. This same sample was also part of a study on T cells in Graves' hyperthyroidism and ophthalmopathy.

Sample: peripheral blood mononuclear cells (PBMCs), taken at new diagnosis, from a patient treated with antithyroid drugs. The receptors were sampled from a man aged 35 to 55 with Graves disease. Each CDR3 is given with its conserved first and last residue.

CDR3,V,J
CASSFSVAEFNEQFF,TRBV5-5,TRBJ2-1
CATTPGSFRDEQYF,TRBV6-1,TRBJ2-7
CASSVDPDTEAFF,TRBV9,TRBJ1-1
CASSSQAGELFF,TRBV6-5,TRBJ2-2
CASSVGDRVPGELFF,TRBV9,TRBJ2-2
CSASRGPFSYEQYF,TRBV20-1,TRBJ2-7
CSVDSSTDTQYF,TRBV29-1,TRBJ2-3
CATSLDWTGAEETQYF,TRBV24-1,TRBJ2-5
CASSSGTGRGEQYF,TRBV28,TRBJ2-7
CASSPESLYLQETQYF,TRBV12-3/TRBV12-4,TRBJ2-5
CASSPGPSGALFDYEQYF,TRBV18,TRBJ2-7
CASSRPGPKGGALHF,TRBV4-1,TRBJ1-6
CASSPTTWGVETQYF,TRBV18,TRBJ2-5
CASRDTGGGYGYTF,TRBV5-1,TRBJ1-2
CASSSRSLAGGLSYNEQFF,TRBV27,TRBJ2-1
CSAWGGNTIYF,TRBV20-1,TRBJ1-3
CASSLGRDRINEQFF,TRBV6-2/TRBV6-3,TRBJ2-1
CSASWQGSYTF,TRBV20-1,TRBJ1-2
CASSYLADLQYF,TRBV12-3/TRBV12-4,TRBJ2-4
CASRPTVTYEQYF,TRBV6-1,TRBJ2-7
CASSPPGQDRYEQYF,TRBV18,TRBJ2-7
CASTPGDRRNEQFF,TRBV6-1,TRBJ2-1
CASSVAPRLSRELGEQYF,TRBV9,TRBJ2-7
CASSLDPSNEQFF,TRBV7-7,-
CASSLRGRNTEAFF,TRBV27,TRBJ1-1
CASSWSGGGGETQYF,TRBV27,TRBJ2-5
CASSPAGGITDTQYF,TRBV18,TRBJ2-3
CASSPIPGQGGDTQYF,TRBV28,TRBJ2-3
CASSEGQAREQFF,TRBV6-2/TRBV6-3,TRBJ2-1
CASTPGLAGTNTGELFF,TRBV25-1,TRBJ2-2
CASSEGYNSPLHF,TRBV5-1,TRBJ1-6
CASSRRPGTGDSGANVLTF,TRBV9,TRBJ2-6
CASSVGLAGEEEQYF,TRBV9,TRBJ2-7
CASSSAGSNLYEQYF,TRBV5-6,TRBJ2-7
CASSETRETQYF,TRBV2,TRBJ2-5
CASSLRTGYNSPLHF,TRBV28,TRBJ1-6
CAISGQGQETQYF,TRBV10-3,TRBJ2-5
CASSFYRGHGANVLTF,TRBV7-2,TRBJ2-6
CASLLGGGWDTEAFF,TRBV19,TRBJ1-1
CAWSGREQFF,TRBV30,TRBJ2-1
CASSPSVSNTQYF,TRBV19,TRBJ2-3
CASRPSGDQYHEQYF,TRBV28,TRBJ2-7
CSARDRGSEKLFF,TRBV20-1,TRBJ1-4
CSAVSGTGNQPQHF,TRBV20-1,TRBJ1-5
CASSLRGLYNGYTF,TRBV12-3/TRBV12-4,TRBJ1-2
CASSQGVGDTEAFF,TRBV3-1,TRBJ1-1
CAWSVGQGTEAFF,TRBV30,TRBJ1-1
CASTPSVGELFF,TRBV19,TRBJ2-2
CASSLRTSENTGELFF,TRBV28,TRBJ2-2
CASSTTNTEAFF,TRBV28,TRBJ1-1
CASSYRRMNTEAFF,TRBV3-1,TRBJ1-1
CASRTTNAGELFF,TRBV2,TRBJ2-2
CASSLANRPEGELFF,TRBV5-1,TRBJ2-2
CSALTQGWSETQYF,TRBV20-1,TRBJ2-5
CAWSKQGVRSEKLFF,TRBV30,TRBJ1-4